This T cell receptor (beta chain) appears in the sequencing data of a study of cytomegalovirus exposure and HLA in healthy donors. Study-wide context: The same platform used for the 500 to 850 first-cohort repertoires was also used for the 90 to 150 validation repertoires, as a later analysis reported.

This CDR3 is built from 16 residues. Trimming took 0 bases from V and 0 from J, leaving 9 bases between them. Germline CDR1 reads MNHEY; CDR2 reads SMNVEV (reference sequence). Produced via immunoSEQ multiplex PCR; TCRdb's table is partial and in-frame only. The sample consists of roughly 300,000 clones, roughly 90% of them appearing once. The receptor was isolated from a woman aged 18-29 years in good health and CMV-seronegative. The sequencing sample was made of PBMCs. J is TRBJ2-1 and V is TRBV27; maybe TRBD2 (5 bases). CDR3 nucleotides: TGTGCCAGCAGTTTATCGGGAGCCGTCTCCTACAATGAGCAGTTCTTC. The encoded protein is CASSLSGAVSYNEQFF.